This T cell receptor (beta chain) was sequenced during a study of CD8 T cells in Susac syndrome. A quantity of roughly 0.5 to 1 ug RNA underwent reverse transcription using random hexamers. With immunoSEQ multiplex PCR, TCR beta CDR3 was amplified across 54 Vbeta and 13 Jbeta. MiXCR, run by TCRdb on the immunoSEQ multiplex PCR reads, gives a single entry per CDR3 protein. The repertoire has about 140,000 distinct CDR3 sequences, over 85% of them found once; the top ten carry approximately 0.25%. Material for sequencing was CD8+ T cells from PBMCs. This clonotype originated in a human donor in good health.

Written as DNA, the CDR3 is TGTGCCAGCAGGGGACTAACCGGGGAGCTGTTTTTT. This gives the protein CASRGLTGELFF. The gene calls are TRBV2 and TRBJ2-2; TRBD2 aligns across 7 bases. The V gene end was trimmed by 6 bases and the J gene end by 5 bases; junction bases not matched to a gene: 0. The CDR3 extends over 12 amino acids. Germline V gene sequence: CDR1 SNHLY, CDR2 FYNNEI.